A single T cell receptor (beta chain) is shown here with its context. In the original workflow: ImmunoSEQ sequences covered only the junction and lacked quality scores; filtering therefore differed. Clones were read by immunoSEQ multiplex PCR, and TCRdb kept only the in-frame ones, dropping some. V and J calls and clone size are given by that table; D and trimming were obtained from the DNA. The data hold approximately 2.5 million clones, with around nine tenths observed a single time. The entry originates in a study of shared clonotypes between healthy human individuals. The ends were cut back, 8 bases at V and 2 bases at J, with 18 bases in the middle. Per the germline V gene, CDR1 is SGHTA and CDR2 is FQGNSA. The CDR3 is 15 amino acids. There were no recent acute infections or vaccinations among the donors, who were healthy HIV-negative adults.

Sample: naive CD4+ T cells sorted from blood. Subset specified: CD45RA+ positively selected. The TCR sequence derives from a man younger than 35 in good health. The J gene is TRBJ1-2, the V gene TRBV7-2; D perhaps matches TRBD1 (6 bases). The CDR3 reads CASVIAGTPNYGYTF. DNA for the CDR3: TGTGCCAGCGTAATCGCCGGGACACCAAACTATGGCTACACCTTC.